These 5 T cell receptor beta chains were all obtained from the same sample, sequenced in a study of blood T cell repertoires in COVID-19. Measured with immunoSEQ multiplex PCR; TCRdb has only the in-frame clones, and not every one. The table lists roughly 130,000 clones, approximately 80% of them singletons. Material for sequencing was peripheral blood. These receptors all stem from a woman between 45 and 65 years old with acute or convalescent COVID-19.

The rearrangement joins TRBV30 to TRBJ1-1; D gene unclear. The germline V gene encodes CDR1 GTSNPN and CDR2 SVGIG (reference sequence). CDR3 length: 13 residues. Trimming shortened V by 1 base and J by 0 bases, and 6 bases separated the two germline ends. CDR3 residues: CAWSAQLNTEAFF. CDR3 bases: TGTGCCTGGAGTGCACAGCTGAACACTGAAGCTTTCTTT.

The J gene is TRBJ2-3, the V gene TRBV2; the D gene is possibly TRBD1 (5 bases). The length of the CDR3 is 15 residues. Deletions cut 5 bases from V and 4 bases from J, with 16 bases between. Germline CDR1 reads SNHLY; CDR2 reads FYNNEI. The CDR3 sequence is CASSSDRDGPDTQYF. The CDR3 nucleotides are TGTGCCAGCAGTTCCGACAGAGACGGCCCAGATACGCAGTATTTT.

This chain uses TRBV11-3 with TRBJ1-1, with 9 bases identical to TRBD1. V gave up 4 bases and J gave up 0 bases; unmatched junction bases: 6. This CDR3 is 16 amino acids long. Germline CDR1 is SGHNT and CDR2 is YENEEA. CDR3 loop: CASSSGQGNLNTEAFF. The CDR3 DNA reads as TGTGCCAGCAGCTCGGGACAGGGTAACTTGAACACTGAAGCTTTCTTT.

Only a few counts were recorded for this clone. V is TRBV6-6 and J is TRBJ2-7; possible D gene TRBD2, 5 bases. V dropped 3 bases and J dropped 2 bases, with 8 bases sitting between them. This CDR3 has 13 amino acids. The germline CDR1 and CDR2 sequences are MNHNY and SVGAGI (reference sequence). The CDR3 DNA is TGTGCCAGCAGTTATGACGGGACCTACGAGCAGTACTTC. It translates to CASSYDGTYEQYF.

This chain uses TRBV25-1 with TRBJ1-2; no clear D. Trimming left V 4 bases short and J 10 bases short, with 10 bases between. This CDR3 contains 11 residues. Germline loops: CDR1 MGHDK, CDR2 SYGVNS. CDR3 DNA sequence: TGTGCCAGCAGTGCCGGTACGGTCTACACCTTC. Its protein is CASSAGTVYTF.